Each of the 21 T cell receptor beta chains below was sequenced from the same sample in a study of T cells after yellow fever vaccination. TCRdb independently ran MiXCR on the 5' RACE reads; one entry per CDR3 protein. The table lists approximately 550,000 distinct CDR3 sequences, roughly a fifth of them singletons. Sequences were derived from PBMCs, sampled 15 days after the yellow fever booster vaccination. The source is a man aged 30-40 years who received the YFV17D yellow fever vaccine.

This clonotype has more than one count but fewer than ten. J is TRBJ2-7 and V is TRBV7-2; D is possibly TRBD2 (6 bases). Germline CDR1 SGHTA, CDR2 FQGNSA. The CDR3 sequence is 15 residues long. With 5 bases removed from V and 3 bases from J, the gap between germline ends came to 17 bases. CDR3 bases: TGTGCCAGCAGCGGCTTGGCGGGGCGGATCTACGAGCAGTACTTC. This encodes CASSGLAGRIYEQYF.

This clonotype was counted a few times. The chain employs TRBV28 and TRBJ1-4; 8 nucleotides align to TRBD1. V trimming: 5 bases; J trimming: 8 bases; junction bases outside the gene matches: 7. Germline V gene sequence: CDR1 MDHEN, CDR2 SYDVKM. The CDR3 runs to 14 residues. CDR3 nucleotide sequence: TGTGCCAGCAGTCCTCGGACAGGGCGAGAAAAACTGTTTTTT. Protein sequence: CASSPRTGREKLFF.

The CDR3 nucleotides are TGCAGTGCATTAGACAGAGGCGGGGAGCTGTTTTTT. It translates to CSALDRGGELFF. The V and J genes are TRBV20-1 and TRBJ2-2; a weak D match, TRBD1 (5 bases). V lost 6 bases and J 7 bases, leaving 12 bases between the germline ends. The germline V gene encodes CDR1 DFQATT and CDR2 SNEGSKA (reference sequence). The CDR3 consists of 12 residues.

The chain is built from TRBV6-4 and TRBJ2-7, with TRBD1 identical over 7 bases. The J segment lost 2 bases and the V segment lost 8 bases, leaving 9 bases of the junction unmatched. The germline V gene has CDR1 MRHNA and CDR2 SNTAGT. CDR3 length: 14 residues. Here the CDR3 reads CASERRTGAYEQYF. The CDR3 nucleotides are TGTGCCAGCGAACGCCGGACAGGAGCCTACGAGCAGTACTTC.

In this sample, this clonotype turned up a few times. V usage is TRBV5-1 and J usage is TRBJ2-3; 9 bases are shared with TRBD2. The junction had 10 bases not matched to a gene; V was cut back by 6 bases and J by 2 bases. The CDR3 sequence is 16 residues long. Per germline, CDR1 SGHRS and CDR2 YFSETQ. The DNA of the CDR3 is TGCGCCAGCACCCTCAGGCCTAGCGGGGACACAGATACGCAGTATTTT. Translated: CASTLRPSGDTDTQYF.

The chain combines TRBV6-5 with TRBJ2-1, with 11 bases fitting TRBD2. Germline V lookup: CDR1 MNHEY, CDR2 SVGAGI. V shed 0 bases and J 8 bases; nucleotides not matched to a gene: 9. The CDR3 covers 17 residues. The CDR3 spells CASSYSNSLAGGDEQFF. CDR3 nucleotide sequence: TGTGCCAGCAGTTACTCGAACTCCCTAGCGGGAGGTGATGAGCAGTTCTTC.

This clonotype occurred a few times. V gene TRBV15 combines with J gene TRBJ2-3; 7 positions match TRBD1. V lost 1 base, J lost 6 bases, and 7 bases stayed unmatched. The germline V gene has CDR1 LNHNV and CDR2 YYDKDF (reference sequence). The CDR3 extends over 15 amino acids. DNA for the CDR3: TGTGCCACCAGCAGAGCCCAACAGGGGCTGGATACGCAGTATTTT. Its translation is CATSRAQQGLDTQYF. The whole variable domain, remainder taken from reference TRBV15 and TRBJ2-3, is DAMVIQNPRYQVTQFGKPVTLSCSQTLNHNVMYWYQQKSSQAPKLLFHYYDKDFNNEADTPDNFQSRRPNTSFCFLDIRSPGLGDTAMYLCATSRAQQGLDTQYFGPGTRLTVL.

This clonotype turned up a few times. V and J are TRBV11-1 and TRBJ2-3; TRBD1 agrees at 9 bases. V shed 2 bases and J 2 bases; nucleotides not matched to a gene: 11. The length of the CDR3 is 18 residues. The germline CDR1 and CDR2 sequences are SGHAT and FQDESV (reference sequence). This chain's CDR3 is CASSLTGTGTGDTDTQYF. In DNA form, the CDR3 reads TGTGCCAGCAGCTTAACCGGGACAGGGACCGGGGACACAGATACGCAGTATTTT.

This clonotype was counted only a few times. The V call is TRBV5-1, the J call TRBJ1-6; a weak D match, TRBD1 (5 bases). CDR1 and CDR2 (germline): SGHRS, YFSETQ. The CDR3 has 13 amino acids. V was cut by 6 bases and J by 10 bases, with 14 bases left in between. The CDR3 reads CASNSGSFSPLHF. CDR3 nucleotides: TGCGCCAGCAACTCAGGGTCTTTCTCACCCCTCCACTTT.

The chain combines TRBV7-8 with TRBJ2-4; TRBD2 might be the D (5 bases). CDR3 length equals 16 residues. Germline loops: CDR1 SGHVS, CDR2 FQNEAQ. Trimming took 2 bases from V and 0 from J, leaving 11 bases between them. The CDR3: CASSLRELTAKNIQYF. CDR3 coding DNA: TGTGCCAGCAGCTTACGGGAATTGACAGCCAAAAACATTCAGTACTTC.

V gene TRBV14 combines with J gene TRBJ2-1; no definite D call. Germline V CDR1 and CDR2: SGHDN, FVKESK. The length of the CDR3 is 11 residues. V lost 4 bases, J lost 15 bases, and 13 bases lay in between. CDR3: CASSRGWGWFF. The CDR3 DNA reads TGTGCCAGCAGCCGAGGTTGGGGTTGGTTCTTC.

The CDR3 spells CASSLRGRYETQYF. CDR3 sequence (DNA): TGTGCCAGCAGTTTAAGGGGAAGGTACGAGACCCAGTACTTC. This chain uses TRBV12-3 or TRBV12-4 with TRBJ2-5; D is possibly TRBD1 (5 bases). V lost 2 bases, J lost 5 bases, and 12 bases lay in between. The CDR3 runs to 14 residues.

This clonotype was counted a few times. The V gene is TRBV7-2, the J gene TRBJ2-3; D is possibly TRBD2 (5 bases). Trimming removed 5 bases at V and 0 bases at J, with 12 bases between. The CDR3 spans 15 residues. Germline CDR1 SGHTA, CDR2 FQGNSA. In nucleotides, the CDR3 is TGTGCCAGCAGCCCTAGGCGGACTAGCACAGATACGCAGTATTTT. Its protein product is CASSPRRTSTDTQYF.

This clonotype was observed a few times. This chain connects TRBV7-8 to TRBJ2-7; D not certain. The CDR3 extends over 13 amino acids. V dropped 4 bases and J dropped 4 bases, with 11 bases sitting between them. Germline V gives CDR1 SGHVS, CDR2 FQNEAQ. The CDR3 DNA is TGTGCCAGCAGCTCCGACAAAGTATACGAGCAGTACTTC. Translation: CASSSDKVYEQYF.

The chain joins TRBV20-1 to TRBJ2-7, with D uncertain. The CDR3 has 11 residues. The V and J ends lost 3 bases and 5 bases respectively, with 8 bases between them. Germline CDR1 and CDR2: DFQATT and SNEGSKA (reference sequence). The chain's CDR3 is CSARAGNEQYF. The CDR3 nucleotides are TGCAGTGCTAGGGCTGGGAACGAGCAGTACTTC.

This clonotype was detected once. This chain links TRBV27 with TRBJ2-5, with a tentative D call TRBD2 (5 bases). Germline V gene sequence: CDR1 MNHEY, CDR2 SMNVEV (reference sequence). The CDR3 runs 17 residues. V was shortened by 3 bases and J by 7 bases, with 24 bases between the two germline ends. The CDR3 nucleotides read TGTGCCAGCAGTTTTGGAGTTTCGGGGTCTCGATTTGGGACCCAGTACTTC. It codes for CASSFGVSGSRFGTQYF.

V usage is TRBV28 and J usage is TRBJ2-7; tentative D call: TRBD1 (6 bases). The ends were cut back, 10 bases at V and 4 bases at J, with 11 bases in the middle. The CDR3 is made up of 11 amino acids. Germline loops: CDR1 MDHEN, CDR2 SYDVKM. CDR3 bases: TGTGCCACCAACAGGGTGTACGAGCAGTACTTC. Amino acids: CATNRVYEQYF. The full variable domain, in which reference TRBV28 and TRBJ2-7 provide the parts outside the CDR3, is DVKVTQSSRYLVKRTGEKVFLECVQDMDHENMFWYRQDPGLGLRLIYFSYDVKMKEKGDIPEGYSVSREKKERFSLILESASTNQTSMYLCATNRVYEQYFGPGTRLTVT.

This clonotype came up a few times. This sequence joins TRBV20-1 and TRBJ2-1; 7 positions match TRBD2. The CDR3 covers 14 residues. Germline V gene lookup returns CDR1 DFQATT and CDR2 SNEGSKA (reference sequence). With 2 bases clipped from V and 2 bases from J, the junction kept 3 bases outside the gene matches. The CDR3 DNA follows: TGCAGTGCTAGAACGGGAGGAACCTACAATGAGCAGTTCTTC. As protein: CSARTGGTYNEQFF.

The sample holds a few counts of this clonotype. The genes are TRBV10-3 and TRBJ2-1; 9 bases match TRBD2. V trimming: 9 bases; J trimming: 8 bases; junction bases outside the gene matches: 11. The CDR3 extends over 14 amino acids. Germline V lookup: CDR1 ENHRY, CDR2 SYGVKD. The chain's CDR3 is CAIRAGGISYEQFF. The CDR3 nucleotides are TGTGCCATAAGAGCGGGAGGTATCAGCTATGAGCAGTTCTTC.

This chain joins TRBV29-1 and TRBJ2-7; TRBD1 might be the D (5 bases). Germline V gene sequence: CDR1 SQVTM, CDR2 ANQGSEA. CDR3 length equals 12 residues. The V end was cut by 6 bases, the J end by 0 bases, with 9 bases between. The CDR3 DNA reads TGCAGCGTACAGGTGTCCTCCTACGAGCAGTACTTC. Translated: CSVQVSSYEQYF.

V and J are TRBV24-1 and TRBJ2-2, with D possibly matching TRBD1 (9 bases). With 2 bases removed from V and 4 bases from J, the gap between germline ends came to 22 bases. The germline CDR1 and CDR2 sequences are KGHDR and SFDVKD. The CDR3 is 19 residues long. CDR3 coding DNA: TGTGCCACCAGTGATTGGTGGACAGGGGTTGCGGGAGGCACCGGGGAGCTGTTTTTT. It encodes CATSDWWTGVAGGTGELFF.